Listed below are T cell receptor beta chains from one sample, sequenced in a study of blood T cell repertoires in COVID-19. Sequencing used immunoSEQ multiplex PCR; TCRdb keeps in-frame clones, though not all of them. The sample lists a few hundred thousand clones; under 90% were seen once. What was sequenced was PBMCs or T cells enriched from blood (not recorded which). The source of these receptors is a woman aged 60-75 years who had recovered from COVID-19. CDR3s include the opening cysteine and the closing phenylalanine or tryptophan. A D gene is named only where the DNA matches it firmly. Only some rows state a clone size, as once, few, many or a class for expanded clones.

once	TRBD1	TRBV27	TRBJ1-2	TGTGCCAGCAGGTCCCGTTCAACAGGGGGCGCGAACTATGGCTACACCTTC	CASRSRSTGGANYGYTF
.	.	TRBV18	TRBJ1-4	TGTGCCAGCTCGAGAGTTAATGAAAAACTGTTTTTT	CASSRVNEKLFF
few	.	TRBV2	TRBJ1-6	TGTGCCAGCAGTCCCACAGGTTTCGGAAATTCACCCCTCCACTTT	CASSPTGFGNSPLHF
.	TRBD2	TRBV5-1	TRBJ2-7	TGCGCCAGCAGCACGTATAGCGGGAGATCCTACGAGCAGTACTTC	CASSTYSGRSYEQYF
once	.	TRBV7-3	TRBJ1-1	TGTGCCAGCAGCCTCCAGGGTGGGTACACTGAAGCTTTCTTT	CASSLQGGYTEAFF
.	.	TRBV29-1	TRBJ2-5	TGCAGCGTTGTTGAGTACCAAGAGACCCAGTACTTC	CSVVEYQETQYF
once	TRBD2	TRBV7-3	TRBJ2-1	TGTGCCAGCAGCGACCTGGGAGGGACCTACAATGAGCAGTTCTTC	CASSDLGGTYNEQFF
.	TRBD2	TRBV11-3	TRBJ2-1	TGTGCCAGCAGCGCCGGGACTAGCGGGATCGATGAGCAGTTCTTC	CASSAGTSGIDEQFF
.	.	TRBV9	TRBJ2-7	TGTGCCAGCAGCGTAGATGGTTCGGGATCCTACGAGCAGTACTTC	CASSVDGSGSYEQYF
once	TRBD1	TRBV24-1	TRBJ1-3	TGTGCCACAGGGGGCTCCGGAAACACCATATATTTT	CATGGSGNTIYF
few	.	TRBV24-1	TRBJ2-6	TGTGCCACCAGCGGGGCTGGGGCCAACGTCCTGACTTTC	CATSGAGANVLTF
.	.	TRBV24-1	TRBJ1-1	TGTGCCACCAGTACTCAGACATACTTGAACACTGAAGCTTTCTTT	CATSTQTYLNTEAFF
.	TRBD1	TRBV28	TRBJ2-1	TGTGCCAGCAACCCGGGACAGATCTCCTACAATGAGCAGTTCTTC	CASNPGQISYNEQFF
.	TRBD2	TRBV5-1	TRBJ2-1	TGCGCCAGCAGCTCGTTACGAACTAGCGCTGAGCAGTTCTTC	CASSSLRTSAEQFF
.	TRBD1	TRBV5-1	TRBJ1-1	TGCGCCAGCAGCTTGTTAGGGACAGGGGACACTGAAGCTTTCTTT	CASSLLGTGDTEAFF
once	.	TRBV3-1/TRBV3-2	TRBJ2-1	TGTGCCAGCAGCCAAGGCGTGAGCTCCTACAATGAGCAGTTCTTC	CASSQGVSSYNEQFF
.	TRBD1	TRBV30	TRBJ2-7	TGTGCCTGGAGTCCATGGACAGGGGGGGGCGAGCAGTACTTC	CAWSPWTGGGEQYF
.	.	TRBV30	TRBJ1-1	TGTGCCTGGAGTGTACAGATACACACTGAAGCTTTCTTT	CAWSVQIHTEAFF
.	.	TRBV10-2	TRBJ2-7	TGCGCCAGCAGTGGGGACTCAGGACTCTGGGGCTCCTACGAGCAGTACTTC	CASSGDSGLWGSYEQYF
.	TRBD1	TRBV19	TRBJ1-1	TGTGCCAGTAGTACCGACAGGGGACTCCAGGGGAACACTGAAGCTTTCTTT	CASSTDRGLQGNTEAFF
.	TRBD1	TRBV3-1/TRBV3-2	TRBJ1-2	TGTGCCAGCAGCCAAGATGACAGGGGCAGGGCGAGAGGCTACACCTTC	CASSQDDRGRARGYTF
.	TRBD2	TRBV2	TRBJ2-1	TGTGCCAGCAGGACTAGCGGCCCCGGGGATGAGCAGTTCTTC	CASRTSGPGDEQFF
.	TRBD2	TRBV9	TRBJ2-3	TGTGCCAGCAGCCCGCGGGGGGTCACAGATACGCAGTATTTT	CASSPRGVTDTQYF
once	.	TRBV6-5	TRBJ2-3	TGTGCCAGCTCGCAGGGGTCGCTAGATACGCAGTATTTT	CASSQGSLDTQYF
.	TRBD1	TRBV3-1/TRBV3-2	TRBJ2-1	TGTGCCAGCAGCCAAGGTGGGACAGGATACAATGAGCAGTTCTTC	CASSQGGTGYNEQFF
.	.	TRBV2	TRBJ2-5	TGTGCCACCGGGGTCCACCAAGAGACCCAGTACTTC	CATGVHQETQYF
.	.	TRBV28	TRBJ1-2	TGTGCCAGCAGTTCTCCGGGACAAAGATCCTTTGGTGGCTACACCTTC	CASSSPGQRSFGGYTF
once	.	TRBV10-2	TRBJ1-2	TGCGCCAGCAGAAACAGCTATGGCTACACCTTC	CASRNSYGYTF
few	.	TRBV3-1/TRBV3-2	TRBJ2-7	TGTGCCAGCCGCCTTATGGGGGCGCACGAGCAGTACTTC	CASRLMGAHEQYF
.	TRBD1	TRBV30	TRBJ2-5	TGTGCCTGGAGTGTAGTCTGTGTGGGACAGGAAGAGACCCAGTACTTC	CAWSVVCVGQEETQYF
.	.	TRBV19	TRBJ2-2	TGTGCCAGTAGTTCCCCCTATAGACAGGACACCGGGGAGCTGTTTTTT	CASSSPYRQDTGELFF
.	TRBD1	TRBV10-3	TRBJ1-4	TGTGCCATCAGGGGACAGGGGGGTGAAAAACTGTTTTTT	CAIRGQGGEKLFF
once	.	TRBV14	TRBJ1-2	TGTGCCAGCAGCCAAGGGGCTTCCTATGGCTACACCTTC	CASSQGASYGYTF
.	TRBD1	TRBV19	TRBJ1-5	TGTGCCAGTAATGGACAGGGTTTTGCGCCCCAGCATTTT	CASNGQGFAPQHF
.	.	TRBV7-8	TRBJ1-3	TGTGCCAGCAGCTTCCCAGCGACAGCCGGGACTGAGCACTCTGGAAACACCATATATTTT	CASSFPATAGTEHSGNTIYF
.	TRBD1	TRBV11-2	TRBJ2-5	TGTGCCAGCAGCTATACAGGGGGCGTGGAGGAGACCCAGTACTTC	CASSYTGGVEETQYF
.	TRBD2	TRBV11-2	TRBJ2-2	TGTGCCAGCAGCTGGCCGGGACTAGCGGGAGAAAGGGAGCTGTTTTTT	CASSWPGLAGERELFF
.	.	TRBV12-3/TRBV12-4	TRBJ1-6	TGTGCCAGCAGTACGGGGGTCTCCCCCCTCCACTTT	CASSTGVSPLHF
.	.	TRBV12-3/TRBV12-4	TRBJ1-5	TGTGCCAGCAGCCTAGAGGGATTTCAGCCCCAGCATTTT	CASSLEGFQPQHF